This is a list of T cell receptor beta chains from one sample in a study of T cell responses to AZD1222 COVID-19 vaccine. TCRdb's table, derived via immunoSEQ multiplex PCR, lists solely in-frame clones and lacks some. The top ten clones hold 4% to 6% of a sample with 120,000 to 150,000 clones, around 91% of them seen once. Specimen: peripheral blood, collected on day 0 of AZD1222 vaccination. The source is an adult in good health. The CDR3 runs from the conserved cysteine through the conserved F or W. D genes are given only for firm matches. The size field is filled for only some rows; it gives once, few, many or a size class.

V gene	clone size	J gene	D gene	CDR3 DNA	CDR3 protein
TRBV19	-	TRBJ2-5	TRBD2	TGTGCCAGTAGCCGGGAGGGTCACACTAAACAAGAGACCCAGTACTTC	CASSREGHTKQETQYF
TRBV2	-	TRBJ2-2	-	TGTGCCAGCAGTGAACTCGGCACCGGGGAGCTGTTTTTT	CASSELGTGELFF
TRBV29-1	once	TRBJ1-1	-	TGCAGCGCCGCCGGACGGATGAACACTGAAGCTTTCTTT	CSAAGRMNTEAFF
TRBV2	-	TRBJ2-7	-	TGTGCCAGCGTGGAGTCCTACGAGCAGTACTTC	CASVESYEQYF
TRBV19	-	TRBJ1-2	-	TGTGCCCGTCAGGGGTCCCCCAACTATGGCTACACCTTC	CARQGSPNYGYTF
TRBV7-2	-	TRBJ1-1	-	TGTGCCAGCAGCTTAGGGGTCAGCACTGAAGCTTTCTTT	CASSLGVSTEAFF
TRBV6-6	-	TRBJ2-2	TRBD2	TGTGCCAGCAGCCCAGGGAGGGGTAACACCGGGGAGCTGTTTTTT	CASSPGRGNTGELFF
TRBV10-3	once	TRBJ1-5	-	TGTGCCATCAGCCCAGGGTCCAGCAATCAGCCCCAGCATTTT	CAISPGSSNQPQHF
TRBV20-1	-	TRBJ2-7	TRBD2	TGCAGTGCTAGTTTACTAGCGGGGAGTTACGAGCAGTACTTC	CSASLLAGSYEQYF
TRBV6-5	-	TRBJ2-7	TRBD1	TGTGCCAGCCATCTGCGCAGGGGGAGTTTAGAGCAGTACTTC	CASHLRRGSLEQYF
TRBV6-2/TRBV6-3	-	TRBJ1-2	-	TGTGCCAGCAGTTACTCACTCGAGGCTTCCTTCTATGGCTACACCTTC	CASSYSLEASFYGYTF
TRBV6-5	-	TRBJ1-2	-	TGTGCCAGCAGTTCCCGGACCGATGGCTATGGCTACACCTTC	CASSSRTDGYGYTF
TRBV5-6	-	TRBJ1-5	-	TGTGCCAGCAGCTTGTTAAGGGGGGTAGATAGCAATCAGCCCCAGCATTTT	CASSLLRGVDSNQPQHF
TRBV19	once	TRBJ2-7	TRBD1	TGTGCCAGTAGCCCCACCGGGACAGGGGTCGAGCAGTACTTC	CASSPTGTGVEQYF
TRBV5-1	-	TRBJ2-5	TRBD1	TGCGCCAGCAGCTTGGGGGCAGGGGGCGCCGATAAGACCCAGTACTTC	CASSLGAGGADKTQYF
TRBV5-4	-	TRBJ1-2	-	TGTGCCAGCAGCTTGGATGGGAACTATGGCTACACCTTC	CASSLDGNYGYTF
TRBV4-2	-	TRBJ1-4	-	TGTGCCAGCAGCCAAGAAGGAGGCTTTAAACTGTTTTTT	CASSQEGGFKLFF
TRBV6-4	-	TRBJ2-7	TRBD2	TGTGCCAGCAGTGAGGGAACTAGCGGGACCGATGAGCAGTACTTC	CASSEGTSGTDEQYF
TRBV4-3	few	TRBJ2-1	-	TGCGCCAGCAGCCCCCTCTCGGAAGGGGATGAGCAGTTCTTC	CASSPLSEGDEQFF
TRBV7-8	-	TRBJ2-7	-	TGTGCCAGCAGCTTAGCTGCCTCCTACGAGCAGTACTTC	CASSLAASYEQYF
TRBV6-5	-	TRBJ2-7	TRBD2	TGTGCCAGCAGTTACGGAGCGGGAGGGGCCTACGAGCAGTACTTC	CASSYGAGGAYEQYF
TRBV6-5	-	TRBJ2-7	TRBD1	TGTGCCAGCAGTTACCCGAGGGGACAGGGGTCCTACGAGCAGTACTTC	CASSYPRGQGSYEQYF
TRBV27	-	TRBJ1-3	-	TGTGCCAGCAAGCGCTGGGGCAGGGCGACGGACACCATATATTTT	CASKRWGRATDTIYF
TRBV2	-	TRBJ1-2	-	TGTGCCAGCAGTGTCAGAAAGCGTGAGGGCTACACCTTC	CASSVRKREGYTF
TRBV28	-	TRBJ1-1	-	TGTGCCAGCAGCCCCCTGGGGAGCCAAGCTTTCTTT	CASSPLGSQAFF
TRBV2	-	TRBJ1-6	-	TGTGCCAGCAGTGAAGCGCTAAAGGCAGGACAAGATTCACCCCTCCACTTT	CASSEALKAGQDSPLHF
TRBV19	-	TRBJ2-7	TRBD1	TGTGCCAGTAGTCAGTCCTCGACAGGGAACTACGAGCAGTACTTC	CASSQSSTGNYEQYF
TRBV18	-	TRBJ1-5	-	TGTGCCAGCTCACCGGGAGGGGGCAATCAGCCCCAGCATTTT	CASSPGGGNQPQHF
TRBV4-3	-	TRBJ2-1	-	TGCGCCAGCAGCCAAGCCTCCGGGGGTGAGCAGTTCTTC	CASSQASGGEQFF
TRBV7-9	-	TRBJ2-2	-	TGTGCCAGCGGGGCAGGACTATCCCTCCTTAGAGTGAGGACCGGGGAGCTGTTTTTT	CASGAGLSLLRVRTGELFF
TRBV7-2	-	TRBJ2-7	-	TGTGCCAGCAGCTTACTCCCAGCTGCCTACGAGCAGTACTTC	CASSLLPAAYEQYF